This entry lists 21 T cell receptor beta chains sequenced from one sample in a study of chemoradiotherapy in HPV16-positive cancers. TCRdb's copy holds only in-frame clones and misses some; the assay was immunoSEQ multiplex PCR. The sample has some 35,000 clones; 92% are singletons. Sequenced here: blood, sampled from a patient who underwent chemoradiotherapy. The receptors come from a human donor with HPV-associated anogenital cancer.

The chain carries TRBV18 and TRBJ1-6; no clear D gene. Germline CDR1 is KGHSH and CDR2 is LQKENI. CDR3 size: 21 residues. Deletions cut 0 bases from V and 7 bases from J, with 28 bases between. Here the CDR3 DNA reads TGTGCCAGCTCACCACCAGATAGTAGACGGCGGGGAATGGCGGAAAATTCACCCCTCCACTTT. It yields the protein CASSPPDSRRRGMAENSPLHF.

The chain has TRBV21-1 and TRBJ1-5; the tabulated D call, TRBD1, remains unverified against the DNA. TRBV21-1 is designated a pseudogene. The CDR3 totals 16 residues. The chain's CDR3 is CASSKAEGQGNQPQHF. In DNA, the CDR3 is TGTGCCAGCAGCAAAGCGGAGGGACAGGGCAATCAGCCCCAGCATTTT.

The V and J genes are TRBV2 and TRBJ1-6; 7 bases map to TRBD1. With V trimmed by 8 bases and J by 5 bases, 12 bases remained unmatched. Germline V lookup: CDR1 SNHLY, CDR2 FYNNEI. The CDR3 covers 16 residues. The CDR3 coding sequence is TGTGCCAGCCTTGACCCTAACAGGGGTGATAATTCACCCCTCCACTTT. Encoded protein: CASLDPNRGDNSPLHF. The full variable domain, rest sourced from reference TRBV2 and TRBJ1-6, is EPEVTQTPSHQVTQMGQEVILRCVPISNHLYFYWYRQILGQKVEFLVSFYNNEISEKSEIFDDQFSVERPDGSNFTLKIRSTKLEDSAMYFCASLDPNRGDNSPLHFGNGTRLTVT.

V gene TRBV20-1 combines with J gene TRBJ2-5; D might be TRBD1 or TRBD2, each matching 5 bases. The DNA matches TRBJ2-7 better at its end, which makes the J call doubtful. This CDR3 has 11 amino acids. Germline V lookup: CDR1 DFQATT, CDR2 SNEGSKA (reference sequence). CDR3 loop: CSAHGGYEQYF. CDR3 nucleotide sequence: TGCAGTGCCCATGGGGGCTACGAGCAGTACTTC.

V gene TRBV19 combines with J gene TRBJ1-4; maybe TRBD1 (6 bases). With 5 bases removed from V and 0 bases from J, the gap between germline ends came to 13 bases. Germline values: CDR1 LNHDA, CDR2 SQIVND (reference sequence). The CDR3 runs 16 residues. The CDR3 loop reads CASSPRRGATNEKLFF. In DNA, the CDR3 is TGTGCCAGTAGTCCGAGGAGGGGGGCAACTAATGAAAAACTGTTTTTT.

CDR3 nucleotides: TGTGCCAGCAGCAAGAATTTTAATGAAGCTTTCTTT. Encoded protein: CASSKNFNEAFF. The chain couples TRBV2 to TRBJ1-1; unclear D gene. Germline V gene sequence: CDR1 SNHLY, CDR2 FYNNEI. V dropped 6 bases and J dropped 7 bases, with 12 bases sitting between them. CDR3 size: 12 residues.

This chain joins TRBV7-2 and TRBJ1-2; D possibly corresponds to TRBD1 (5 bases). Deletions cut 3 bases from V and 5 bases from J, with 16 bases between. CDR3 size: 15 residues. CDR1 is SGHTA and CDR2 is FQGNSA in the germline V gene. DNA for the CDR3: TGTGCCAGCAGCTTGGGGCCGGGGCCAGAGTATGGCTACACCTTC. It yields the protein CASSLGPGPEYGYTF.

This clone was seen a single time. The J gene is TRBJ2-5, the V gene TRBV11-2; 9 nucleotides align to TRBD2. The CDR3 consists of 17 residues. Germline assignment: CDR1 SGHAT and CDR2 FQNNGV. The trim removed 0 bases at V and 1 base at J, leaving 6 bases unmatched. CDR3 in DNA: TGTGCCAGCAGCTTAGATCTTGGTAGCGGGGGCCAAGAGACCCAGTACTTC. Its translation: CASSLDLGSGGQETQYF.

The chain has TRBV18 and TRBJ1-4; D ambiguous. Trimming pared 3 bases from V and 2 bases from J, leaving 13 bases between. The CDR3 totals 16 residues. Germline V lookup: CDR1 KGHSH, CDR2 LQKENI. CDR3 sequence reads: CASSPSLGATNEKLFF. CDR3 nucleotides: TGTGCCAGCTCACCTTCCTTGGGAGCCACTAATGAAAAACTGTTTTTT. Based on the CDR3 plus reference TRBV18 and TRBJ1-4, the full variable domain is NAGVMQNPRHLVRRRGQEARLRCSPMKGHSHVYWYRQLPEEGLKFMVYLQKENIIDESGMPKERFSAEFPKEGPSILRIQQVVRGDSAAYFCASSPSLGATNEKLFFGSGTQLSVL.

This chain uses TRBV11-1 with TRBJ2-7; perhaps TRBD1 as D (6 bases). Trimming took 5 bases from V and 4 from J, leaving 15 bases between them. The CDR3 extends over 14 amino acids. From germline, CDR1 is SGHAT and CDR2 FQDESV (reference sequence). The CDR3 sequence is CASSDRTGTYEQYF. The CDR3 DNA reads as TGTGCCAGCAGCGATCGAACCGGGACATACGAGCAGTACTTC.

The chain recombines TRBV4-2 with TRBJ2-7; 7 bases match TRBD1. CDR3 size: 16 residues. J gave up 4 bases and V 3 bases, and 12 bases lay outside the gene matches. In germline, CDR1 is LGHNA, CDR2 YNFKEQ. In nucleotides, the CDR3 is TGTGCCAGCAGCCAGCAGGGGGATGGTTTTCGATACGAGCAGTACTTC. As protein: CASSQQGDGFRYEQYF.

Written as DNA, the CDR3 is TGCGCCAGCAGCCGTGACCCCTCAGATACGCAGTATTTT. Amino acid sequence: CASSRDPSDTQYF. This sequence joins TRBV5-1 and TRBJ2-3; D is uncertain. V lost 4 bases and J lost 4, with 10 bases in between. The germline V gene has CDR1 SGHRS and CDR2 YFSETQ. This CDR3 is built from 13 residues.

The chain employs TRBV7-3 and TRBJ1-1; TRBD1 is a possible D gene (5 bases). Germline V gene lookup returns CDR1 SGHTA and CDR2 FQGTGA. The germline V and J ends were trimmed by 5 bases and 0 bases, with 7 bases remaining between them. CDR3 length: 13 residues. The CDR3 coding sequence is TGTGCCAGCAGCCCGACAGTGAACACTGAAGCTTTCTTT. Amino acid sequence: CASSPTVNTEAFF.

This sequence joins TRBV7-2 and TRBJ2-7, with unresolved D. CDR3 length: 13 residues. CDR1 and CDR2 from the germline V gene are SGHTA and FQGNSA. Trimming pared 5 bases from V and 3 bases from J, leaving 11 bases between. The CDR3 nucleotides are TGTGCCAGCAGCCTTTCAAGTAGCTACGAGCAGTACTTC. Translation: CASSLSSSYEQYF.

The rearrangement joins TRBV4-1 to TRBJ2-7; D gene unclear. The CDR3 loop spans 15 amino acids. Germline V gene lookup returns CDR1 MGHRA and CDR2 YSYEKL. V was cut by 4 bases and J by 0 bases, with 13 bases left in between. The CDR3 DNA is TGCGCCAGCAGCCCTCCCGACACCCACTCCTACGAGCAGTACTTC. Translating it yields CASSPPDTHSYEQYF.

This clone was observed a single time. The rearrangement uses TRBV6-4 and TRBJ2-1, with D perhaps TRBD2 (6 bases). In germline, CDR1 is MRHNA, CDR2 SNTAGT. The V gene lost 3 bases and the J gene lost 8 bases, with 14 bases spanning the gap. This CDR3 region has 14 residues. CDR3 sequence: CASSESRGADEQFF. In DNA, the CDR3 is TGTGCCAGCAGTGAGTCGCGCGGGGCGGATGAGCAGTTCTTC.

V usage is TRBV9 and J usage is TRBJ1-4, with 8 positions matching TRBD1. Looked up from germline, CDR1 is SGDLS and CDR2 is YYNGEE. This CDR3 has 17 amino acids. The trim removed 4 bases at V and 8 bases at J, leaving 16 bases unmatched. In nucleotides, the CDR3 is TGTGCCAGCAGCCGGACAGGGTCATCTGAATTGGAGGAAAAACTGTTTTTT. Amino acids: CASSRTGSSELEEKLFF.

The chain combines TRBV7-9 with TRBJ2-7; D uncertain. The ends were cut back, 2 bases at V and 6 bases at J, with 14 bases in the middle. Germline V CDR1 and CDR2: SEHNR, FQNEAQ (reference sequence). The CDR3 runs 14 residues. The CDR3 DNA sequence: TGTGCCAGCAGCTTATTTGGATCCCTTCTCGAGCAGTACTTC. It codes for CASSLFGSLLEQYF.

The chain is built from TRBV13 and TRBJ1-1; no definite D call. The germline gives CDR1 PRHDT, CDR2 FYEKMQ (reference sequence). Trimming pared 3 bases from V and 1 base from J, leaving 3 bases between. The CDR3 has 12 amino acids. CDR3 residues: CASSLTNTEAFF. As DNA, the CDR3 is TGTGCCAGCAGCTTGACGAACACTGAAGCTTTCTTT.

Concerning this clone itself: The junction and the germline gene differ at one end; a read error may be behind it. The rearrangement joins TRBV6-6 to TRBJ1-1; the match to TRBD1 covers 7 bases. CDR1 and CDR2 from the germline V gene are MNHNY and SVGAGI (reference sequence). The CDR3 runs 12 residues. The CDR3 DNA reads as TGTGCCAGCAGACCCGACAGGGCAGTATTGATCTTT. It specifies CASRPDRAVLIF.

This clone was recorded a few times. The chain is built from TRBV9 and TRBJ1-5; the D is unclear. V dropped 4 bases and J dropped 7 bases, with 12 bases sitting between them. Germline CDR1 and CDR2: SGDLS and YYNGEE. The CDR3 spans 13 residues. CDR3 in amino acids: CASSPTIGQPQHF. The CDR3 nucleotides are TGTGCCAGCAGCCCGACTATCGGGCAGCCCCAGCATTTT.